This is a list of T cell receptor beta chains from one sample in a study of cytomegalovirus exposure and HLA in healthy donors. TCRdb's table, derived via immunoSEQ multiplex PCR, lists solely in-frame clones and lacks some. Of around 69,000 clones listed, about 71% are singletons. Sequenced sample: PBMCs. These receptors came from a woman aged 45-60 years in good health and CMV-seropositive. CDR3s include the opening cysteine and the closing phenylalanine or tryptophan. The D gene is left open where the match is weak. Clone size is stated in some rows and not others, as once, few, many or a class when expanded.

size: .
D: .
J: TRBJ1-5
V: TRBV16
length: 14
DNA: TGTGCCAGCAGCCAAGGCAGGTCCTCCCAGCCCCAGCATTTT
CDR3: CASSQGRSSQPQHF

size: .
D: TRBD2
J: TRBJ2-5
V: TRBV30
length: 14
DNA: TGTGCCGGTAGCCTTGCGGGAGGCCAAGAGACCCAGTACTTC
CDR3: CAGSLAGGQETQYF

size: .
D: .
J: TRBJ1-1
V: TRBV28
length: 11
DNA: TGTGCCAGCAGTCTTGACACTGAAGCTTTCTTT
CDR3: CASSLDTEAFF

size: .
D: TRBD2
J: TRBJ2-1
V: TRBV7-2
length: 14
DNA: TGTGCCAGCAGCTTGGGACTAGCGAACAATGAGCAGTTCTTC
CDR3: CASSLGLANNEQFF

size: .
D: .
J: TRBJ1-2
V: TRBV9
length: 12
DNA: TGTGCCAGCAGCTCAGTTATAAATGGCTACACCTTC
CDR3: CASSSVINGYTF

size: .
D: .
J: TRBJ2-6
V: TRBV27
length: 17
DNA: TGTGCCAGCAGTCTCCGACAGGCCAGCTCTGGGGCCAACGTCCTGACTTTC
CDR3: CASSLRQASSGANVLTF

size: .
D: .
J: TRBJ2-7
V: TRBV10-3
length: 14
DNA: TGTGCCATCAGTGGGGCCGGGAGATCCTACGAGCAGTACTTC
CDR3: CAISGAGRSYEQYF

size: few
D: .
J: TRBJ2-7
V: TRBV6-5
length: 13
DNA: TGTGCCAGCAGTTCCCCCAGAAGATACGAGCAGTACTTC
CDR3: CASSSPRRYEQYF

size: .
D: .
J: TRBJ2-1
V: TRBV5-1
length: 14
DNA: TGCGCCAGCAGCTGGAGGGGTTGGGACAATGAGCAGTTCTTC
CDR3: CASSWRGWDNEQFF

size: .
D: .
J: TRBJ1-2
V: TRBV4-3
length: 16
DNA: TGCGCCAGCAGCCAAAGTGAAGCTCTGACTAACTATGGCTACACCTTC
CDR3: CASSQSEALTNYGYTF

size: once
D: .
J: TRBJ2-7
V: TRBV7-9
length: 15
DNA: TGTGCCAGCAGCTTATCGGCGGCCCGCTCCTACGAGCAGTACTTC
CDR3: CASSLSAARSYEQYF

size: .
D: TRBD2
J: TRBJ2-1
V: TRBV5-1
length: 18
DNA: TGCGCCAGCAGCTTGAGACCGAGCGGGAGGTCCACCTACAATGAGCAGTTCTTC
CDR3: CASSLRPSGRSTYNEQFF

size: few
D: TRBD1
J: TRBJ2-7
V: TRBV5-1
length: 14
DNA: TGCGCCAGCAGCGGGGGGGGACAGGGCTACGAGCAGTACTTC
CDR3: CASSGGGQGYEQYF

size: .
D: .
J: TRBJ2-5
V: TRBV6-5
length: 14
DNA: TGTGCCAGCAGTTACGGGGGGACTCAAGAGACCCAGTACTTC
CDR3: CASSYGGTQETQYF

size: .
D: TRBD1
J: TRBJ2-2
V: TRBV4-1
length: 14
DNA: TGCGCCAGCAGCCTGACAGGGCCCACCGGGGAGCTGTTTTTT
CDR3: CASSLTGPTGELFF